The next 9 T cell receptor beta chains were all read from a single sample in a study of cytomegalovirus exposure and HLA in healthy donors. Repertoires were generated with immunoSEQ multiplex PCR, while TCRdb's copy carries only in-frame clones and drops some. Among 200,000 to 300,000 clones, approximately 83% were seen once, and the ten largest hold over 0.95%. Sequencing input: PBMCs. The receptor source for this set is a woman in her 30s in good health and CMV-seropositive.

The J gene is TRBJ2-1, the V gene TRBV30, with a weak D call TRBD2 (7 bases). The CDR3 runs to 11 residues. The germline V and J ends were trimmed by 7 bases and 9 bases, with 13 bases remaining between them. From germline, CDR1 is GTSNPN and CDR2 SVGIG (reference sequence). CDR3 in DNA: TGTGCCTACGTGGGAGGGGGTGAGCAGTTCTTC. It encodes CAYVGGGEQFF. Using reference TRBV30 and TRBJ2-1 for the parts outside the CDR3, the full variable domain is SQTIHQWPATLVQPVGSPLSLECTVEGTSNPNLYWYRQAAGRGLQLLFYSVGIGQISSEVPQNLSASRPQDRQFILSSKKLLLSDSGFYLCAYVGGGEQFFGPGTRLTVL.

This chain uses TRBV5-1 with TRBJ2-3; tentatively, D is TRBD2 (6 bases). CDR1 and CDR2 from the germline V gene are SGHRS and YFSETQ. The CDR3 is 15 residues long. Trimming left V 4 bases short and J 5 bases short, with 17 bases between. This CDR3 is CASSPASGGGDTQYF. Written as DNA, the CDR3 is TGCGCCAGCAGCCCAGCCAGTGGGGGAGGAGATACGCAGTATTTT.

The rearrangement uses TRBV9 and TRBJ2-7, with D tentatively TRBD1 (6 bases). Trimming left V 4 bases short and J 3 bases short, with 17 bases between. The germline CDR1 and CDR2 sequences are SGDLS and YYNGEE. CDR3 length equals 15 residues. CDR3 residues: CASSPNSGQFYEQYF. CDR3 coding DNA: TGTGCCAGCAGCCCTAACTCCGGACAGTTCTACGAGCAGTACTTC.

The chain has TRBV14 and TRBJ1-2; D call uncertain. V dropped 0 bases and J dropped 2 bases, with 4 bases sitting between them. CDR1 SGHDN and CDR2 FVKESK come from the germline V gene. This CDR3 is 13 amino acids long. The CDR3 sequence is CASSQDRNYGYTF. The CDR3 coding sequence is TGTGCCAGCAGCCAAGATCGGAACTATGGCTACACCTTC.

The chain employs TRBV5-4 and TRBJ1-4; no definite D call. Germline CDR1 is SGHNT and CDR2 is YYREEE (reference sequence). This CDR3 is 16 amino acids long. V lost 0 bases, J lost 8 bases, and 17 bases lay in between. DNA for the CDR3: TGTGCCAGCAGCTTGGATCGATCCGGAGCCGCGGAAAAACTGTTTTTT. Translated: CASSLDRSGAAEKLFF.

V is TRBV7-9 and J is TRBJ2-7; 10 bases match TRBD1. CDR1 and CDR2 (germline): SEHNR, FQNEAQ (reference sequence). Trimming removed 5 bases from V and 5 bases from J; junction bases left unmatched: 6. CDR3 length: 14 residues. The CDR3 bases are TGTGCCAGCAGCACCCACGGGACAGGGGACGAGCAGTACTTC. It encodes CASSTHGTGDEQYF.

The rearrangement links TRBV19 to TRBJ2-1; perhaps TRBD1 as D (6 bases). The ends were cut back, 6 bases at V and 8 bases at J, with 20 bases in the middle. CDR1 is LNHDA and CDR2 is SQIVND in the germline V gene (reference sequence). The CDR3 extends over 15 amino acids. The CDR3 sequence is CASSPRDSGGDEQFF. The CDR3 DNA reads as TGTGCCAGTAGCCCTCGGGATTCTGGGGGCGATGAGCAGTTCTTC.

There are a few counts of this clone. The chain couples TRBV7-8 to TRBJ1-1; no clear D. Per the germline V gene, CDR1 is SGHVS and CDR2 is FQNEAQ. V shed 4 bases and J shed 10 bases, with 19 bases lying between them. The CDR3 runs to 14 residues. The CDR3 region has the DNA TGTGCCAGCAGCTCTGGGGTTCGGGGTTCGGTAGCTTTCTTT. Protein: CASSSGVRGSVAFF. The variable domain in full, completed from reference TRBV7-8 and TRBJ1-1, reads GAGVSQSPRYKVAKRGQDVALRCDPISGHVSLFWYQQALGQGPEFLTYFQNEAQLDKSGLPSDRFFAERPEGSVSTLKIQRTQQEDSAVYLCASSSGVRGSVAFFGQGTRLTVV.

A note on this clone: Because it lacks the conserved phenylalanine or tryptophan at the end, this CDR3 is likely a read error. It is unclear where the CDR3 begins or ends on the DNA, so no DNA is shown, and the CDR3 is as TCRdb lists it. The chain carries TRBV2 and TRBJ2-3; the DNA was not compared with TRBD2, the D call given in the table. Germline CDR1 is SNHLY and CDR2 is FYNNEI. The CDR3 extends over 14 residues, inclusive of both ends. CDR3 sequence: CASSEAISGTLTKD.